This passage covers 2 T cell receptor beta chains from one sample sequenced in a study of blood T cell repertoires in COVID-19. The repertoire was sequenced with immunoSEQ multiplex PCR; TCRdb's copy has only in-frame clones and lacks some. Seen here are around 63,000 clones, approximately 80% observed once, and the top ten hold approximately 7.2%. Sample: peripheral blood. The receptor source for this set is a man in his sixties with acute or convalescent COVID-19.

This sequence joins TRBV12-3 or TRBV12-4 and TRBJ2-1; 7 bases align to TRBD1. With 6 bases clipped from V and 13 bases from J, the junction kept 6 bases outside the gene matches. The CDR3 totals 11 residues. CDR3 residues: CASSRDRVQFF. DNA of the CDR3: TGTGCCAGCAGCCGCGACAGGGTACAGTTCTTC.

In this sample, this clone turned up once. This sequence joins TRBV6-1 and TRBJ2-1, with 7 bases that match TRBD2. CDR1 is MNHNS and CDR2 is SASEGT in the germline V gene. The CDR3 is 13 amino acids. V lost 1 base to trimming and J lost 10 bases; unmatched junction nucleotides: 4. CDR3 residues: CASSEGGGTEQFF. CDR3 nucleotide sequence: TGTGCCAGCAGTGAAGGGGGGGGTACCGAGCAGTTCTTC.